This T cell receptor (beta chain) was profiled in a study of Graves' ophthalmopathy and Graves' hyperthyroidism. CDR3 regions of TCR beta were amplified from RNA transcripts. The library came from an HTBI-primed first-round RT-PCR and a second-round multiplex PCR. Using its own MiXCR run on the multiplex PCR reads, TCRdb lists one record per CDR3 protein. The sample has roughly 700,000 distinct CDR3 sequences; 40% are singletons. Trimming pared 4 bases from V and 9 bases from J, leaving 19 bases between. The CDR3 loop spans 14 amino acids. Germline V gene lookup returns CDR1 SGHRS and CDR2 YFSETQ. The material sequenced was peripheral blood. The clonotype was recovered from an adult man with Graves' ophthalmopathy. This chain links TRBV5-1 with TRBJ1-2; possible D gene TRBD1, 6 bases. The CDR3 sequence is CASSPRTQGSSYTF. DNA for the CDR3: TGCGCCAGCAGCCCCAGAACACAGGGTTCTAGCTACACCTTC.